A selection of T cell receptor beta chains follows, all from one sample in a study of blood T cell repertoires in COVID-19. TCRdb's table, derived via immunoSEQ multiplex PCR, lists solely in-frame clones and lacks some. The sample holds some 54,000 clones, over 75% seen once. The specimen sequenced was peripheral blood. These receptors came from a woman aged 80 or over with COVID-19, enrolled during active disease. Both conserved end residues are part of each CDR3. The D gene is left open where the match is weak. Only part of the rows carry a size: once, few, many, or a class if the clone is expanded.

V: TRBV20-1
J: TRBJ2-1
size: NA
D: NA
CDR3: CSARGPGEQFF
DNA: TGCAGTGCTAGAGGACCGGGGGAGCAGTTCTTC

V: TRBV7-6
J: TRBJ1-6
size: NA
D: NA
CDR3: CASSLTTGNNSPLHF
DNA: TGTGCCAGCAGTTTAACAACAGGGAATAATTCACCCCTCCACTTT

V: TRBV2
J: TRBJ2-5
size: once
D: TRBD1
CDR3: CASSPTGVRGTQYF
DNA: TGTGCCAGCAGCCCGACAGGGGTTCGAGGGACCCAGTACTTC

V: TRBV15
J: TRBJ2-7
size: NA
D: TRBD1
CDR3: CATRRQGEYEQYF
DNA: TGTGCCACCAGAAGACAGGGGGAGTACGAGCAGTACTTC

V: TRBV7-3
J: TRBJ2-7
size: NA
D: TRBD2
CDR3: CASSLGTSGRYEQYF
DNA: TGTGCCAGCAGCTTGGGGACTAGCGGGAGGTACGAGCAGTACTTC

V: TRBV19
J: TRBJ2-3
size: NA
D: TRBD1
CDR3: CASSTGQGSIMDTQYF
DNA: TGTGCCAGTAGTACTGGACAGGGTAGTATCATGGATACGCAGTATTTT

V: TRBV12-3/TRBV12-4
J: TRBJ2-7
size: NA
D: NA
CDR3: CASSQSSRYEQYF
DNA: TGTGCCAGCAGCCAAAGCAGCAGGTACGAGCAGTACTTC

V: TRBV11-2
J: TRBJ1-5
size: NA
D: TRBD1
CDR3: CASSLTGTNQPQHF
DNA: TGTGCCAGCAGCTTGACAGGGACCAATCAGCCCCAGCATTTT

V: TRBV4-1
J: TRBJ1-3
size: NA
D: NA
CDR3: CASSQVWQGGNTIYF
DNA: TGCGCCAGCAGCCAAGTATGGCAGGGGGGAAACACCATATATTTT

V: TRBV5-4
J: TRBJ1-1
size: NA
D: NA
CDR3: CASSFLTVNTEAFF
DNA: TGTGCCAGCAGCTTTTTGACAGTGAACACTGAAGCTTTCTTT

V: TRBV28
J: TRBJ2-2
size: NA
D: NA
CDR3: CASSSPGLTNTGELFF
DNA: TGTGCCAGCAGTTCCCCAGGACTCACGAACACCGGGGAGCTGTTTTTT

V: TRBV19
J: TRBJ1-4
size: NA
D: NA
CDR3: CASTRFYRAGNEKLFF
DNA: TGTGCCAGTACCCGATTCTACAGGGCGGGTAACGAAAAACTGTTTTTT

V: TRBV4-1
J: TRBJ1-1
size: few
D: NA
CDR3: CASSQGGLVTEAFF
DNA: TGCGCCAGCAGCCAAGGAGGGTTAGTCACTGAAGCTTTCTTT

V: TRBV18
J: TRBJ2-3
size: NA
D: TRBD2
CDR3: CASSPIAGLSTDTQYF
DNA: TGTGCCAGCTCACCGATAGCGGGGCTGAGCACAGATACGCAGTATTTT

V: TRBV5-1
J: TRBJ1-5
size: NA
D: NA
CDR3: CASSASGGDQPQHF
DNA: TGCGCCAGCAGCGCGAGCGGGGGGGATCAGCCCCAGCATTTT

V: TRBV2
J: TRBJ2-5
size: NA
D: TRBD2
CDR3: CASSVSSGYGLGQYF
DNA: TGTGCCAGCAGTGTGTCTAGCGGGTATGGTTTGGGCCAGTACTTC

V: TRBV5-1
J: TRBJ2-5
size: NA
D: NA
CDR3: CASSLAGGETQYF
DNA: TGCGCCAGCAGCTTGGCCGGAGGAGAGACCCAGTACTTC

V: TRBV3-1/TRBV3-2
J: TRBJ2-7
size: NA
D: NA
CDR3: CASSLVAEVGYEQYF
DNA: TGTGCCAGCAGCCTAGTAGCGGAAGTGGGCTACGAGCAGTACTTC

V: TRBV4-2
J: TRBJ1-5
size: NA
D: NA
CDR3: CASSQGEGGNQPQHF
DNA: TGTGCCAGCAGCCAAGGTGAAGGGGGCAATCAGCCCCAGCATTTT

V: TRBV7-3
J: TRBJ2-7
size: NA
D: NA
CDR3: CASSFGSTYEQYF
DNA: TGTGCCAGCAGCTTTGGCAGTACCTACGAGCAGTACTTC

V: TRBV5-1
J: TRBJ1-1
size: NA
D: NA
CDR3: CASSLYGEKNTEAFF
DNA: TGCGCCAGCAGCTTGTATGGAGAGAAGAACACTGAAGCTTTCTTT

V: TRBV27
J: TRBJ2-1
size: NA
D: TRBD2
CDR3: CASTVYYGRASNEQFF
DNA: TGTGCCAGCACCGTCTACTACGGGAGGGCCTCGAATGAGCAGTTCTTC

V: TRBV7-2
J: TRBJ1-1
size: NA
D: NA
CDR3: CASSFGVATEAFF
DNA: TGTGCCAGCAGCTTCGGGGTTGCCACTGAAGCTTTCTTT

V: TRBV28
J: TRBJ1-1
size: few
D: TRBD1
CDR3: CASSPGQGLSTEAFF
DNA: TGTGCCAGCAGTCCCGGACAGGGGTTGAGTACTGAAGCTTTCTTT

V: TRBV30
J: TRBJ1-1
size: NA
D: NA
CDR3: CAWSSQIIGGAEAFF
DNA: TGTGCCTGGAGTTCGCAAATTATCGGGGGTGCTGAAGCTTTCTTT

V: TRBV11-2
J: TRBJ2-7
size: NA
D: NA
CDR3: CASSLSGQTYEQYF
DNA: TGTGCCAGCAGCTTGAGCGGGCAGACCTACGAGCAGTACTTC

V: TRBV19
J: TRBJ2-5
size: once
D: TRBD1
CDR3: CASSKGTGGRETQYF
DNA: TGTGCCAGTAGTAAAGGGACAGGGGGCAGAGAGACCCAGTACTTC

V: TRBV6-6
J: TRBJ1-1
size: NA
D: NA
CDR3: CASSYSANTEAFF
DNA: TGTGCCAGCAGTTACTCGGCAAACACTGAAGCTTTCTTT

V: TRBV27
J: TRBJ1-5
size: NA
D: TRBD1
CDR3: CASSFGQGDNQPQHF
DNA: TGTGCCAGCAGTTTTGGACAGGGGGACAATCAGCCCCAGCATTTT

V: TRBV25-1
J: TRBJ2-7
size: NA
D: NA
CDR3: CASSDGAHHEQYF
DNA: TGTGCCAGCAGTGATGGGGCCCACCACGAGCAGTACTTC

V: TRBV19
J: TRBJ2-2
size: once
D: NA
CDR3: CASSDWSANTGELFF
DNA: TGTGCCAGTAGTGACTGGAGTGCGAACACCGGGGAGCTGTTTTTT

V: TRBV28
J: TRBJ1-5
size: medium-sized
D: NA
CDR3: CASSPPVGGNQPQHF
DNA: TGTGCCAGCAGTCCACCGGTAGGAGGCAATCAGCCCCAGCATTTT

V: TRBV28
J: TRBJ2-4
size: NA
D: NA
CDR3: CASRNALLGAKNIQYF
DNA: TGTGCCAGCAGAAACGCCCTACTAGGAGCCAAAAACATTCAGTACTTC

V: TRBV30
J: TRBJ2-1
size: NA
D: NA
CDR3: CACPGGDNEQFF
DNA: TGTGCCTGTCCTGGCGGGGACAATGAGCAGTTCTTC

V: TRBV5-6
J: TRBJ1-1
size: few
D: NA
CDR3: CASSRPTGNTEAFF
DNA: TGTGCCAGCAGCCGCCCGACAGGGAACACTGAAGCTTTCTTT

V: TRBV6-5
J: TRBJ2-7
size: NA
D: TRBD2
CDR3: CASRPSGKSSYEQYF
DNA: TGTGCCAGCAGACCTAGCGGGAAAAGCTCCTACGAGCAGTACTTC

V: TRBV3-1/TRBV3-2
J: TRBJ1-1
size: NA
D: NA
CDR3: CASSQGYSLNTEAFF
DNA: TGTGCCAGCAGCCAAGGATACAGCTTGAACACTGAAGCTTTCTTT

V: TRBV25-1
J: TRBJ1-2
size: NA
D: NA
CDR3: CASVLPGREANYGYTF
DNA: TGTGCCAGCGTTCTCCCAGGGCGCGAGGCCAACTATGGCTACACCTTC

V: TRBV6-4
J: TRBJ2-3
size: NA
D: TRBD1
CDR3: CASGTEGTDTQYF
DNA: TGTGCCAGCGGGACAGAGGGCACAGATACGCAGTATTTT

V: TRBV18
J: TRBJ2-3
size: NA
D: NA
CDR3: CASSPPGASTDTQYF
DNA: TGTGCCAGCTCACCACCGGGGGCGAGCACAGATACGCAGTATTTT

V: TRBV6-2/TRBV6-3
J: TRBJ2-3
size: NA
D: TRBD2
CDR3: CASSYRPSGSADTQYF
DNA: TGTGCCAGCAGTTACCGGCCTAGCGGGAGCGCAGATACGCAGTATTTT

V: TRBV6-5
J: TRBJ1-3
size: few
D: NA
CDR3: CASSYSLMSSGNTIYF
DNA: TGTGCCAGCAGTTACTCGCTCATGAGCTCTGGAAACACCATATATTTT

V: TRBV5-1
J: TRBJ2-7
size: once
D: TRBD1
CDR3: CASSLEGQVYYEQYF
DNA: TGCGCCAGCAGCTTGGAGGGACAGGTCTACTACGAGCAGTACTTC

V: TRBV24-1
J: TRBJ2-1
size: few
D: TRBD2
CDR3: CATSDLPSGTINEQFF
DNA: TGTGCCACCAGTGATTTGCCTAGCGGGACAATCAATGAGCAGTTCTTC

V: TRBV27
J: TRBJ1-2
size: NA
D: NA
CDR3: CASSPRLGRGYGYTF
DNA: TGTGCCAGCAGCCCCCGGTTGGGCCGTGGCTATGGCTACACCTTC

V: TRBV20-1
J: TRBJ2-7
size: NA
D: NA
CDR3: CGAADTYEQYF
DNA: TGTGGAGCAGCGGATACCTACGAGCAGTACTTC

V: TRBV6-1
J: TRBJ2-1
size: many
D: NA
CDR3: CASSEASYNEQFF
DNA: TGTGCCAGCAGTGAAGCGAGTTACAATGAGCAGTTCTTC

V: TRBV5-1
J: TRBJ1-1
size: NA
D: NA
CDR3: CASTLQGYTEAFF
DNA: TGCGCCAGCACCCTACAGGGTTACACTGAAGCTTTCTTT